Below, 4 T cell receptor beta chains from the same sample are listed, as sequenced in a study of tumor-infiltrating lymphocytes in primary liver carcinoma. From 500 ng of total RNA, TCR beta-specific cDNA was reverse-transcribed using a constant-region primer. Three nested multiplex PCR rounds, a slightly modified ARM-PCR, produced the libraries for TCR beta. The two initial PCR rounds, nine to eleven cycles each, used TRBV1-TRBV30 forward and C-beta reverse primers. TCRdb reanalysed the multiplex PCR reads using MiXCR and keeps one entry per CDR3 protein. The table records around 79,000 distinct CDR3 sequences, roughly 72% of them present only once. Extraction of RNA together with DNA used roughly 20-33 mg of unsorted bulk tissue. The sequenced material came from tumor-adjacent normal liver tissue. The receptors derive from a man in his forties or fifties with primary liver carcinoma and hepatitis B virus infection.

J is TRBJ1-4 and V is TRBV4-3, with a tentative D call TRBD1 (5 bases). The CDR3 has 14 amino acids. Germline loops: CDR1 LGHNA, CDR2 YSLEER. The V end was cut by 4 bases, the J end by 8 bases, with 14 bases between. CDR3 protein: CASSRSQGNEKLFF. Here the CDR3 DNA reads TGCGCCAGCAGCCGTAGCCAGGGAAACGAAAAACTGTTTTTT.

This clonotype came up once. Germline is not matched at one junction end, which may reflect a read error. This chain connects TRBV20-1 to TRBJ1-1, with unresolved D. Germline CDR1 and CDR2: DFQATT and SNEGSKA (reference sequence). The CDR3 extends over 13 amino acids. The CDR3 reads CSAPGRVGTEALF. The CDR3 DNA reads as TGCAGTGCCCCCGGACGGGTGGGCACTGAAGCTCTCTTT.

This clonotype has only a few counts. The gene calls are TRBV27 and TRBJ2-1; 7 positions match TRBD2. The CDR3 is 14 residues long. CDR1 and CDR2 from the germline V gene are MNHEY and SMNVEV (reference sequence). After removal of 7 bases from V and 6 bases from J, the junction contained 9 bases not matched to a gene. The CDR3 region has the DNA TGTGCCAGCACCATCGGGGGAGGGCCCAATGAGCAGTTCTTC. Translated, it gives CASTIGGGPNEQFF.

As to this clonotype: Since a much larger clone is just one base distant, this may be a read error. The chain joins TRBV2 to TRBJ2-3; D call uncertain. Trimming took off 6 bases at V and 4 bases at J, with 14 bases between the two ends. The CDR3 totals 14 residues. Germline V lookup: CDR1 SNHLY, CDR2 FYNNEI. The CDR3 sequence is CASRARTSPDTQYF. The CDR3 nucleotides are TGTGCCAGCAGAGCCCGAACAAGTCCAGATACGCAGTATTTT.